The sequence of this T cell receptor (beta chain) was determined in a study of shared clonotypes between healthy human individuals. Study details: Aged 18 to 49, the donors were a couple of women and a few men.

Positive CCR7 selection of CD45RO-negative cells yielded the naive CD8 cells, and terminally differentiated effector memory CD45RA+ cells were excluded. The input for sorted-subset replicate PCRs was about 210 ng DNA, about 30,000 T cell genomes. Produced via immunoSEQ multiplex PCR; TCRdb's table is partial and in-frame only. The sample has around 2,000,000 clones; around 96% are singletons. The V end was cut by 1 base, the J end by 7 bases, with 4 bases between. Germline lookup yields CDR1 GTSNPN and CDR2 SVGIG (reference sequence). The CDR3 runs to 11 residues. General study findings and limits: Represented diversity (both genetic and exposure-history) was limited by the small number of donors.

Note on this clone: Its matching antigen is unknown.

This clonotype originated in a man younger than 35 in good health. The rearrangement links TRBV30 to TRBJ1-4; D is uncertain. Sequenced input: naive CD8+ T cells sorted from blood. CDR3: CAWSESEKLFF. In nucleotides, the CDR3 is TGTGCCTGGAGTGAGTCTGAAAAACTGTTTTTT. Together with reference TRBV30 and TRBJ1-4, the CDR3 gives the full variable domain: SQTIHQWPATLVQPVGSPLSLECTVEGTSNPNLYWYRQAAGRGLQLLFYSVGIGQISSEVPQNLSASRPQDRQFILSSKKLLLSDSGFYLCAWSESEKLFFGSGTQLSVL.